This T cell receptor (beta chain) originates from a study of beta chain features in type 1 diabetes. The overall study: Sorted cells numbering 95 million to 110 million were examined across all samples.

As for this clone: Its target is unknown.

Cells sorted by CD45RO/CCR7/CD25/CD127/CD95/CD27 comprised CD4+ naive, central memory, regulatory and stem cell-like memory cells. Study-wide findings and caveats: TCRB CDR3s from Type 1 diabetes patients were moderately but significantly shorter in all four CD4+ subsets. PCR may have favored shorter templates equally in patients and controls. More deletions and fewer insertions at VDJ junctions were found in patients with type 1 diabetes.

Expressed TCRB transcripts were sequenced after all isolated RNA was converted to cDNA. Data came from immunoSEQ multiplex PCR; TCRdb stores just in-frame clones and leaves some out. The table has about 700,000 clones, around an eighth seen once. This clonotype was sampled from a man between 18 and 35 years old with type 1 diabetes. What was sequenced was naive CD4+ T cells from blood.

The CDR3 spells CASSVTTGREQFF. CDR3 DNA sequence: TGTGCCAGCAGCGTAACCACAGGGAGAGAGCAGTTCTTC. This chain joins TRBV9 and TRBJ2-1; D is perhaps TRBD1 (6 bases). The CDR3 consists of 13 residues. Trimming took 1 base from V and 10 from J, leaving 12 bases between them. Per germline, CDR1 SGDLS and CDR2 YYNGEE.